This TCR beta chain was documented in a study of TIL therapy for anti-PD-1-resistant metastatic lung cancer. Time point denoted: pre-treatment sample, taken before nivolumab and TIL therapy. Pleural nodules or supraclavicular lymph nodes made up most of the excised metastases sampled. Germline CDR1 is SGHDT and CDR2 is YYEEEE. The CDR3 consists of 16 residues. Deletions cut 4 bases from V and 0 bases from J, with 14 bases between. The libraries were made with immunoSEQ v3. Clones were read by immunoSEQ multiplex PCR, and TCRdb kept only the in-frame ones, dropping some. The sample includes under 100,000 clones, roughly two thirds of them seen just once.

The chain combines TRBV5-6 with TRBJ1-5; no firm D call. The origin of this receptor is a person between 25 and 80 years old with non-small cell lung cancer. Sequenced here: tumor tissue, sampled at baseline. The CDR3 region has the DNA TGTGCCAGCAGCCGGGGAGGTTCTTATAGCAATCAGCCCCAGCATTTT. Its protein product is CASSRGGSYSNQPQHF.